Listed below are T cell receptor beta chains from one sample, sequenced in a study of blood T cells in healthy people across ages. TCRdb itself ran the 5' RACE reads through MiXCR, one entry per CDR3 protein. The table includes about 640,000 distinct CDR3 sequences, about 28% detected once. The material sequenced was blood. The receptors here all came from a woman of 80 years or more in good health. Each CDR3 is given with its conserved first and last residue. Fields, in order: clone size, J gene, V gene, D gene, CDR3 protein, CDR3 DNA. The D gene is left open where the match is weak. The size of a clone is reported for some rows only, either as once, few or many, or as a class for expanded clones.

clone size: once; J gene: TRBJ2-7; V gene: TRBV19; D gene: TRBD2; CDR3 protein: CASSIGLAAYEQYF; CDR3 DNA: TGTGCCAGTAGTATTGGACTAGCGGCCTACGAGCAGTACTTC
clone size: few; J gene: TRBJ1-5; V gene: TRBV7-2; D gene: TRBD1; CDR3 protein: CASSLDRGLQPQHF; CDR3 DNA: TGTGCCAGCAGCTTAGACAGGGGGCTTCAGCCCCAGCATTTT
clone size: NA; J gene: TRBJ2-2; V gene: TRBV7-2; D gene: TRBD1; CDR3 protein: CASSLWGQGNTGELFF; CDR3 DNA: TGTGCCAGCAGCTTATGGGGACAGGGGAACACCGGGGAGCTGTTTTTT
clone size: NA; J gene: TRBJ2-5; V gene: TRBV14; D gene: NA; CDR3 protein: CASSQDPRGYKEAQYF; CDR3 DNA: TGTGCCAGCAGCCAAGATCCCCGCGGATATAAAGAGGCCCAGTACTTC
clone size: many; J gene: TRBJ2-5; V gene: TRBV6-5; D gene: NA; CDR3 protein: CASSYQARGAGRQETQYF; CDR3 DNA: TGTGCCAGCAGTTATCAGGCCAGGGGCGCAGGGAGGCAAGAGACCCAGTACTTC
clone size: once; J gene: TRBJ2-1; V gene: TRBV7-3; D gene: TRBD2; CDR3 protein: CASSSTSGVSTNERFF; CDR3 DNA: TGTGCCAGCAGCTCCACTAGCGGGGTTTCTACGAATGAGCGGTTCTTC
clone size: many; J gene: TRBJ2-5; V gene: TRBV6-5; D gene: TRBD2; CDR3 protein: CASSYSRLAGDLQETQYF; CDR3 DNA: TGTGCCAGCAGTTACTCGAGACTAGCGGGGGACCTCCAAGAGACCCAGTACTTC
clone size: many; J gene: TRBJ2-7; V gene: TRBV27; D gene: NA; CDR3 protein: CASSKTRPYEQYF; CDR3 DNA: TGTGCCAGCAGTAAGACTAGACCCTACGAGCAGTACTTC
clone size: many; J gene: TRBJ2-1; V gene: TRBV20-1; D gene: NA; CDR3 protein: CSAAKVLASYNEQFF; CDR3 DNA: TGCAGTGCGGCAAAGGTACTAGCCTCCTACAATGAGCAGTTCTTC
clone size: medium-sized; J gene: TRBJ2-3; V gene: TRBV7-6; D gene: NA; CDR3 protein: CASSLVGESQAQYF; CDR3 DNA: TGTGCCAGCAGCTTAGTGGGGGAGTCCCAAGCGCAGTATTTT
clone size: NA; J gene: TRBJ1-1; V gene: TRBV7-9; D gene: NA; CDR3 protein: CASSLKGFVRATEAFF; CDR3 DNA: TGTGCCAGCAGCTTAAAAGGTTTCGTCCGGGCCACTGAAGCTTTCTTT
clone size: many; J gene: TRBJ1-2; V gene: TRBV12-3/TRBV12-4; D gene: TRBD1; CDR3 protein: CASSYGTGVNYGYTF; CDR3 DNA: TGTGCCAGCAGCTACGGGACAGGGGTCAACTATGGCTACACCTTC
clone size: many; J gene: TRBJ2-5; V gene: TRBV7-3; D gene: TRBD2; CDR3 protein: CASSPRIAGGRETQYF; CDR3 DNA: TGTGCCAGCAGCCCTAGGATAGCGGGGGGGCGAGAGACCCAGTACTTC
clone size: NA; J gene: TRBJ1-1; V gene: TRBV4-3; D gene: NA; CDR3 protein: CASSPQRDLYTEAFF; CDR3 DNA: TGCGCCAGCAGCCCGCAGAGGGACTTATACACTGAAGCTTTCTTT
clone size: NA; J gene: TRBJ2-1; V gene: TRBV7-2; D gene: TRBD2; CDR3 protein: CASSCGGVSYEQFF; CDR3 DNA: TGTGCCAGCAGCTGCGGGGGGGTTTCCTACGAGCAGTTCTTC
clone size: once; J gene: TRBJ1-1; V gene: TRBV7-2; D gene: NA; CDR3 protein: CASSLSQAMNTEAFF; CDR3 DNA: TGTGCCAGCAGCTTAAGCCAGGCAATGAACACTGAAGCTTTCTTT
clone size: many; J gene: TRBJ1-6; V gene: TRBV4-2; D gene: NA; CDR3 protein: CASSRTGRAGSSYNSPLHF; CDR3 DNA: TGTGCCAGCAGCCGCACAGGTCGAGCAGGGAGCTCCTATAATTCACCCCTCCACTTT
clone size: NA; J gene: TRBJ2-3; V gene: TRBV7-2; D gene: NA; CDR3 protein: CASSLWGLTDTQYF; CDR3 DNA: TGTGCCAGCAGCTTATGGGGTCTGACAGATACGCAGTATTTT
clone size: many; J gene: TRBJ1-2; V gene: TRBV7-2; D gene: TRBD1; CDR3 protein: CASSPGTGPYYGYTF; CDR3 DNA: TGTGCCAGCAGCCCGGGGACAGGTCCTTACTATGGCTACACCTTC
clone size: many; J gene: TRBJ2-7; V gene: TRBV20-1; D gene: NA; CDR3 protein: CSASRDGTYEQYF; CDR3 DNA: TGCAGTGCCAGCCGGGACGGGACCTACGAGCAGTACTTC
clone size: once; J gene: TRBJ2-7; V gene: TRBV29-1; D gene: NA; CDR3 protein: CSVLALQGGYEQYF; CDR3 DNA: TGCAGCGTCCTAGCTCTTCAGGGAGGTTACGAGCAGTACTTC
clone size: few; J gene: TRBJ2-7; V gene: TRBV9; D gene: TRBD1; CDR3 protein: CASSVEGQGFVNEQYF; CDR3 DNA: TGTGCCAGCAGCGTAGAGGGACAGGGTTTCGTGAATGAGCAGTACTTC
clone size: NA; J gene: TRBJ1-1; V gene: TRBV20-1; D gene: NA; CDR3 protein: CRGKTGPNTEAFF; CDR3 DNA: TGCAGGGGAAAAACAGGGCCCAACACTGAAGCTTTCTTT
clone size: few; J gene: TRBJ2-1; V gene: TRBV9; D gene: NA; CDR3 protein: CASSPGHRVINEQFF; CDR3 DNA: TGTGCCAGCAGCCCGGGACATCGGGTCATCAATGAGCAGTTCTTC
clone size: NA; J gene: TRBJ2-2; V gene: TRBV29-1; D gene: TRBD2; CDR3 protein: CSVEGTSANTGELFF; CDR3 DNA: TGCAGCGTTGAAGGGACTAGCGCGAACACCGGGGAGCTGTTTTTT
clone size: many; J gene: TRBJ1-2; V gene: TRBV7-8; D gene: NA; CDR3 protein: CASSPSWANYGYTF; CDR3 DNA: TGTGCCAGCAGCCCCAGCTGGGCTAACTATGGCTACACCTTC
clone size: many; J gene: TRBJ2-5; V gene: TRBV20-1; D gene: NA; CDR3 protein: CSRGAVNEQYF; CDR3 DNA: TGCAGTCGGGGGGCCGTCAATGAGCAGTACTTC
clone size: few; J gene: TRBJ1-1; V gene: TRBV5-1; D gene: NA; CDR3 protein: CASKNEIGTGRTEAFF; CDR3 DNA: TGCGCCAGCAAAAACGAAATTGGAACAGGGCGCACTGAAGCTTTCTTT